These 24 T cell receptor beta chains were sequenced from one sample in a study of siplizumab effects on memory and regulatory T cells. Method: immunoSEQ multiplex PCR; TCRdb's copy keeps in-frame clones and lacks some. The sample gives about 56,000 clones, around 97% of which show up once; 1.1% is in the top ten. Sequenced: naive CD8+ T cells sorted from blood. These receptors came from a human donor in good health.

The chain links TRBV7-9 to TRBJ2-7, with TRBD1 matching 7 bases. The CDR3 has 17 amino acids. Trimming removed 1 base from V and 5 bases from J; junction bases left unmatched: 14. Germline V gene lookup returns CDR1 SEHNR and CDR2 FQNEAQ (reference sequence). This chain's CDR3 is CASSLVAPRDRAHEQYF. The CDR3 nucleotides read TGTGCCAGCAGCTTAGTCGCCCCTAGAGACAGGGCCCACGAGCAGTACTTC. Filled out from reference TRBV7-9 and TRBJ2-7, the complete variable domain reads DTGVSQNPRHKITKRGQNVTFRCDPISEHNRLYWYRQTLGQGPEFLTYFQNEAQLEKSRLLSDRFSAERPKGSFSTLEIQRTEQGDSAMYLCASSLVAPRDRAHEQYFGPGTRLTVT.

The CDR3 here is CASSLGTGYYEQYF. For the CDR3, the DNA is TGTGCCAGCAGCTTAGGGACAGGGTACTACGAGCAGTACTTC. The genes are TRBV11-2 and TRBJ2-5, with TRBD1 matching over 8 bases. The J call may be wrong; the DNA end is better matched by TRBJ2-7. The CDR3 is 14 amino acids. Looked up from germline, CDR1 is SGHAT and CDR2 is FQNNGV.

This clone was recorded once. The chain uses TRBV6-6 and TRBJ2-7; D uncertain. CDR1 is MNHNY and CDR2 is SVGAGI in the germline V gene (reference sequence). V dropped 5 bases and J dropped 7 bases, with 9 bases sitting between them. CDR3 size: 11 residues. This CDR3 reads CASSPSGEQYF. CDR3 nucleotide sequence: TGTGCCAGCAGTCCCAGTGGGGAGCAGTACTTC.

The sample holds one count of this clone. V and J are TRBV7-2 and TRBJ2-3, with TRBD2 identical over 7 bases. CDR1 and CDR2 from the germline V gene are SGHTA and FQGNSA. CDR3 length: 17 amino acids. J lost 0 bases, V lost 7 bases, and 13 bases had no gene match. The CDR3 DNA is TGTGCCAGCAACCCGCTTGGGAGGGCTCCTAGCACAGATACGCAGTATTTT. As protein: CASNPLGRAPSTDTQYF.

This rearrangement joins TRBV2 to TRBJ2-5; D possibly matches TRBD1 or TRBD2 (6 bases each). Germline assignment: CDR1 SNHLY and CDR2 FYNNEI. CDR3 length equals 16 residues. The germline V and J ends were trimmed by 6 bases and 5 bases, with 22 bases remaining between them. The CDR3 DNA sequence: TGTGCCAGCAGCCCCGGGGAATGGGGGGCCGGTGAGACCCAGTACTTC. It yields the protein CASSPGEWGAGETQYF.

V and J are TRBV27 and TRBJ2-5; D ambiguous. Trimming pared 3 bases from V and 5 bases from J, leaving 13 bases between. This CDR3 has 14 residues. CDR1 and CDR2 (germline): MNHEY, SMNVEV (reference sequence). This chain's CDR3 is CASSLSGVVETQYF. The DNA of the CDR3 is TGTGCCAGCAGTTTGTCCGGAGTGGTGGAGACCCAGTACTTC.

The chain has TRBV6-5 and TRBJ1-1, with 7 bases aligning to TRBD1. This CDR3 is built from 14 residues. Germline V gives CDR1 MNHEY, CDR2 SVGAGI. V lost 6 bases to trimming and J lost 4 bases; unmatched junction nucleotides: 8. This chain's CDR3 is CASSTRGLSTEAFF. Here the CDR3 DNA reads TGTGCCAGCAGCACAAGGGGGCTGAGCACTGAAGCTTTCTTT.

The chain recombines TRBV19 with TRBJ1-5; maybe TRBD1 (6 bases). Germline V CDR1 and CDR2: LNHDA, SQIVND (reference sequence). Trimming left V 3 bases short and J 2 bases short, with 14 bases between. The CDR3 totals 16 residues. This CDR3 is CASSMMGAVGNQPQHF. The CDR3 DNA follows: TGTGCCAGTAGTATGATGGGGGCGGTTGGCAATCAGCCCCAGCATTTT.

The gene calls are TRBV5-5 and TRBJ2-1, with 10 nucleotides matching TRBD2. Germline V gene lookup returns CDR1 SGHKS and CDR2 YYEKEE (reference sequence). The CDR3 spans 16 residues. The V and J ends lost 0 bases and 4 bases, in that order; junction bases with no gene match: 4. The CDR3 sequence is CASSLEVAGGYNEQFF. CDR3 nucleotides: TGTGCCAGCAGCTTGGAGGTAGCGGGAGGTTACAATGAGCAGTTCTTC. Full variable domain (remainder filled in from reference TRBV5-5 and TRBJ2-1): DAGVTQSPTHLIKTRGQQVTLRCSPISGHKSVSWYQQVLGQGPQFIFQYYEKEERGRGNFPDRFSARQFPNYSSELNVNALLLGDSALYLCASSLEVAGGYNEQFFGPGTRLTVL.

The V gene is TRBV28, the J gene TRBJ2-7, with D hard to call. The CDR3 is made up of 12 amino acids. V lost 3 bases to trimming and J lost 5 bases, with 8 bases between them. Germline assignment: CDR1 MDHEN and CDR2 SYDVKM. CDR3 nucleotide sequence: TGTGCCAGCAGTTTGGTGTTTCACGAGCAGTACTTC. It is translated as CASSLVFHEQYF.

The V call is TRBV15, the J call TRBJ1-2, with D unclear. Germline lookup yields CDR1 LNHNV and CDR2 YYDKDF (reference sequence). V was trimmed by 0 bases and J by 4 bases, leaving 15 bases between them. The CDR3 is 16 residues long. In nucleotides, the CDR3 is TGTGCCACCAGCAGAGATTCGGATGCCGGCAGCTATGGCTACACCTTC. It codes for CATSRDSDAGSYGYTF.

This chain links TRBV6-5 with TRBJ1-4, with D unclear. This CDR3 has 14 residues. Per germline, CDR1 MNHEY and CDR2 SVGAGI. Trimming took off 2 bases at V and 6 bases at J, with 10 bases between the two ends. CDR3 protein: CASSYMVGDEKLFF. CDR3 nucleotide sequence: TGTGCCAGCAGTTACATGGTTGGGGATGAAAAACTGTTTTTT.

This clone was counted between two and nine times. The genes are TRBV30 and TRBJ1-1, with D possibly being TRBD1 (5 bases). V lost 2 bases to trimming and J lost 5 bases, with 12 bases between them. CDR3 length equals 13 residues. The germline CDR1 and CDR2 sequences are GTSNPN and SVGIG (reference sequence). The CDR3 region is CAWSLIRGTEAFF. The CDR3 DNA reads TGTGCCTGGAGTCTGATCCGGGGGACTGAAGCTTTCTTT.

The chain links TRBV27 to TRBJ2-2; D is perhaps TRBD1 (6 bases). CDR1 is MNHEY, CDR2 SMNVEV, per germline (reference sequence). The V end was cut by 4 bases, the J end by 6 bases, with 9 bases between. The CDR3 extends over 13 amino acids. The CDR3 DNA reads as TGTGCCAGCAGTTCAGGGGAGTCCGGGGAGCTGTTTTTT. It specifies CASSSGESGELFF.

The CDR3 coding sequence is TGTGCCAGCAGTGAAAAGAACTACGAGCAGTACTTC. Its translation is CASSEKNYEQYF. This chain joins TRBV2 and TRBJ2-7; D is ambiguous. Germline V lookup: CDR1 SNHLY, CDR2 FYNNEI. Trimming left V 2 bases short and J 3 bases short, with 5 bases between. The CDR3 is 12 residues long.

This chain joins TRBV9 and TRBJ2-7; 12 bases fit TRBD2. The germline CDR1 and CDR2 sequences are SGDLS and YYNGEE. CDR3 length equals 18 residues. J was trimmed by 4 bases and V by 2 bases; bases with no gene match: 13. The CDR3 coding sequence is TGTGCCAGCAGCGTTATGCCGACTAGCGGGAGTAAAGAGTACGAGCAGTACTTC. Translation gives CASSVMPTSGSKEYEQYF.

V is TRBV5-6 and J is TRBJ2-2, with 7 bases aligning to TRBD1. The CDR3 sequence is 13 residues long. The V and J ends lost 4 bases and 5 bases, in that order; junction bases with no gene match: 2. Germline V gives CDR1 SGHDT, CDR2 YYEEEE. The CDR3 region has the DNA TGTGCCAGCAGCAAACAGGGGACCGGGGAGCTGTTTTTT. It is translated as CASSKQGTGELFF.

V and J are TRBV25-1 and TRBJ1-1; D call uncertain. There are 14 residues in the CDR3. CDR1 MGHDK and CDR2 SYGVNS come from the germline V gene. V was trimmed by 6 bases and J by 0 bases, leaving 11 bases between them. The CDR3 region is CASRPDRLNTEAFF. CDR3 nucleotide sequence: TGTGCCAGCAGGCCTGACCGACTGAACACTGAAGCTTTCTTT.

This rearrangement joins TRBV7-9 to TRBJ1-1; no clear D. The CDR3 is made up of 13 amino acids. The V and J ends lost 5 bases and 8 bases respectively, with 15 bases between them. CDR1 and CDR2 from the germline V gene are SEHNR and FQNEAQ (reference sequence). The CDR3: CASSGREFGEAFF. CDR3 DNA sequence: TGTGCCAGCAGCGGGAGGGAATTTGGGGAAGCTTTCTTT. The full variable domain, completed using reference TRBV7-9 and TRBJ1-1, is DTGVSQNPRHKITKRGQNVTFRCDPISEHNRLYWYRQTLGQGPEFLTYFQNEAQLEKSRLLSDRFSAERPKGSFSTLEIQRTEQGDSAMYLCASSGREFGEAFFGQGTRLTVV.

The genes are TRBV9 and TRBJ1-1; maybe TRBD1 (6 bases). The V gene lost 3 bases and the J gene lost 5 bases, with 11 bases spanning the gap. The germline V gene encodes CDR1 SGDLS and CDR2 YYNGEE. There are 13 residues in the CDR3. The CDR3 region has the DNA TGTGCCAGCAGCGAGGGGGTCTGGACTGAAGCTTTCTTT. It encodes CASSEGVWTEAFF.

The chain carries TRBV7-6 and TRBJ2-3, with TRBD2 identical over 12 bases. The ends lost 3 bases at V and 5 bases at J; junction bases unmatched: 9. The CDR3 is made up of 17 amino acids. Germline V gene data show CDR1 as SGHVS and CDR2 as FNYEAQ. The CDR3 DNA follows: TGTGCCAGCAGCTTCTCCTCGACTAGCGGGAGCGAAGATACGCAGTATTTT. Its protein product is CASSFSSTSGSEDTQYF.

The V gene is TRBV7-3, the J gene TRBJ2-2; 11 positions match TRBD2. Losses at the gene ends were 7 bases for V and 8 bases for J; bases not matched to a gene: 12. The CDR3 covers 16 residues. The germline V gene encodes CDR1 SGHTA and CDR2 FQGTGA. In DNA, the CDR3 is TGTGCCAGCACCACAAGCATAGCGGGAGGGCCTGGGGAGCTGTTTTTT. Its translation: CASTTSIAGGPGELFF.

The chain uses TRBV7-8 and TRBJ1-2; 12 bases are a match to TRBD1. Trimming removed 5 bases from V and 7 bases from J; junction bases left unmatched: 8. Germline V gene sequence: CDR1 SGHVS, CDR2 FQNEAQ. The CDR3 length is 15 residues. CDR3 sequence (DNA): TGTGCCAGCAGCGCACCGGGACAGGGGGCGGGTGGCTACACCTTC. Translated, it gives CASSAPGQGAGGYTF.

V usage is TRBV28 and J usage is TRBJ1-2, with 9 bases lining up with TRBD1. CDR1 is MDHEN and CDR2 is SYDVKM in the germline V gene. V shed 6 bases, J shed 5 bases, and the junction held 4 bases outside the gene matches. CDR3 length: 13 amino acids. This CDR3 is CASRTGGSYGYTF. The CDR3 region has the DNA TGTGCCAGCAGGACAGGGGGAAGTTATGGCTACACCTTC.